The 12 T cell receptor beta chains given below trace back to one sample, sequenced in a study of coeliac disease. Sequencing used immunoSEQ multiplex PCR; TCRdb keeps in-frame clones, though not all of them. The sample yields several thousand clones, 45% to 60% seen once. The specimen sequenced was intraepithelial lymphocytes from the gut. Every receptor here comes from a woman aged 60-70 years with celiac disease.

V is TRBV19 and J is TRBJ2-2; 7 bases align to TRBD1. CDR1 LNHDA and CDR2 SQIVND come from the germline V gene (reference sequence). V gave up 5 bases and J gave up 0 bases; unmatched junction bases: 15. This CDR3 comprises 19 residues. CDR3 coding DNA: TGTGCCAGTAGTCAAACAGGGGTGAATATACTTTCGAACACCGGGGAGCTGTTTTTT. This translates into CASSQTGVNILSNTGELFF.

V is TRBV18 and J is TRBJ1-5, with D hard to call. The germline CDR1 and CDR2 sequences are KGHSH and LQKENI. This CDR3 region has 16 residues. V was clipped by 5 bases and J by 3 bases, with 17 bases between them. The CDR3 region is CASSSGPPRNNQPQHF. The CDR3 coding sequence is TGTGCCAGCTCAAGCGGGCCCCCGAGGAACAATCAGCCCCAGCATTTT.

By share, this clone counts as medium-sized. This rearrangement joins TRBV5-4 to TRBJ1-5, with no clear D. V lost 2 bases, J lost 5 bases, and 5 bases lay in between. The CDR3 is made up of 12 amino acids. CDR1 and CDR2 (germline): SGHNT, YYREEE (reference sequence). In DNA, the CDR3 is TGTGCCAGCAGCTTCCGGGATCAGCCCCAGCATTTT. Amino acids: CASSFRDQPQHF.

This clone showed up just once. The V call is TRBV5-1, the J call TRBJ2-1; possibly TRBD1 for D (5 bases). Trimming shortened V by 1 base and J by 5 bases, and 16 bases separated the two germline ends. The germline V gene has CDR1 SGHRS and CDR2 YFSETQ. The CDR3 contains 16 residues. The chain's CDR3 is CASSLQGARFNNEQFF. CDR3 sequence (DNA): TGCGCCAGCAGCTTGCAGGGCGCCCGATTCAACAATGAGCAGTTCTTC.

CDR3 nucleotides: TGCAGCGTTGAAGATAGGCTAGCGGGCGCGAACACCGGGGAGCTGTTTTTT. Its protein is CSVEDRLAGANTGELFF. The chain is built from TRBV29-1 and TRBJ2-2, with 8 bases matching TRBD2. Germline trimming cut 0 bases from V and 0 bases from J; bases unmatched to any gene: 6. This CDR3 comprises 17 residues. Germline V gene data show CDR1 as SQVTM and CDR2 as ANQGSEA.

This clone rates as medium-sized. The gene calls are TRBV6-1 and TRBJ1-3; 8 nucleotides align to TRBD1. Germline loops: CDR1 MNHNS, CDR2 SASEGT. There are 15 residues in the CDR3. With V trimmed by 8 bases and J by 0 bases, 6 bases remained unmatched. This CDR3 is CASGATGGSGNTIYF. CDR3 nucleotides: TGTGCCAGCGGGGCTACAGGGGGCTCTGGAAACACCATATATTTT.

The gene calls are TRBV7-6 and TRBJ1-2; TRBD1 matches at 7 bases. The V gene's germline CDR1 is SGHVS and CDR2 FNYEAQ. The CDR3 runs 16 residues. V lost 3 bases to trimming and J lost 1 base; unmatched junction nucleotides: 8. In DNA, the CDR3 is TGTGCCAGCAGCTTCGCAGGGGGGAGCCTTAACTATGGCTACACCTTC. Its translation: CASSFAGGSLNYGYTF.

This clone has a handful of counts. The J gene is TRBJ2-3, the V gene TRBV7-9, with D tentatively TRBD1 (8 bases). The length of the CDR3 is 19 residues. V was shortened by 4 bases and J by 3 bases, with 26 bases between the two germline ends. Germline CDR1 SEHNR, CDR2 FQNEAQ (reference sequence). In nucleotides, the CDR3 is TGTGCCAGCAGCTCTTTCAGCGGGATACAGGGGGTTGGGACAGATACGCAGTATTTT. Its protein product is CASSSFSGIQGVGTDTQYF.

The V call is TRBV5-4, the J call TRBJ2-3, with 12 bases matching TRBD2. This CDR3 comprises 15 residues. Germline V gives CDR1 SGHNT, CDR2 YYREEE (reference sequence). Unmatched junction bases numbered 6, after V lost 0 bases and J lost 10 bases. CDR3 amino acids: CASSLATRTSGAQYF. The CDR3 region has the DNA TGTGCCAGCAGCTTGGCCACCCGGACTAGCGGGGCGCAGTATTTT.

This rearrangement joins TRBV6-1 to TRBJ1-5; 8 bases line up with TRBD1. The junction had 5 bases not matched to a gene; V was cut back by 6 bases and J by 1 base. The CDR3 is made up of 15 amino acids. In germline, CDR1 is MNHNS, CDR2 SASEGT. The CDR3, as DNA: TGTGCCAGCAGCCCTGGACAGGGAAGCAATCAGCCCCAGCATTTT. It is translated as CASSPGQGSNQPQHF.

This clone was seen just once. This rearrangement joins TRBV11-2 to TRBJ2-1, with D possibly matching TRBD2 (6 bases). There are 16 residues in the CDR3. V was cut by 2 bases and J by 3 bases, with 14 bases left in between. Germline-derived CDR1 and CDR2 are SGHAT and FQNNGV. Here the CDR3 reads CASSLSSLALYNEQFF. DNA of the CDR3: TGTGCCAGCAGCTTATCCTCTCTAGCGCTCTACAATGAGCAGTTCTTC.

This chain joins TRBV25-1 and TRBJ2-7; 8 bases are shared with TRBD2. V trimming: 6 bases; J trimming: 1 base; junction bases outside the gene matches: 2. CDR3 length: 13 residues. Per the germline V gene, CDR1 is MGHDK and CDR2 is SYGVNS. The CDR3 DNA sequence: TGTGCCAGCAGACGGGGGGGTTCCTACGAGCAGTACTTC. Protein: CASRRGGSYEQYF.